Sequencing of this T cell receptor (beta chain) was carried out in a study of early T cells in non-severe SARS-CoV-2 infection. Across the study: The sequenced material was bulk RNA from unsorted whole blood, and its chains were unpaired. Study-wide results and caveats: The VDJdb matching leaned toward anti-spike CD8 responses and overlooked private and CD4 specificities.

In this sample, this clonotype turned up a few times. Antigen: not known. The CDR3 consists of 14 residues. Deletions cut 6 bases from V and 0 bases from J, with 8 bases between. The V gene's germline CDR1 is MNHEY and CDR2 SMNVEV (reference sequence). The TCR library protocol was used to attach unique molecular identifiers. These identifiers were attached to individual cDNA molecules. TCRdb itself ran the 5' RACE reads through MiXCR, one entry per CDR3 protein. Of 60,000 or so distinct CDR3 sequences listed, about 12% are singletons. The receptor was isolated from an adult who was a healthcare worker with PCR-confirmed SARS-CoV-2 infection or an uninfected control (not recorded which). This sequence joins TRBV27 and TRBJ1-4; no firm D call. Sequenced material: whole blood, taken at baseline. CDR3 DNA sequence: TGTGCCAGCAGCGGTGATTCAACTAATGAAAAACTGTTTTTT. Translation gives CASSGDSTNEKLFF.